The 14 T cell receptor beta chains below all came from one sample that was sequenced in a study of blood T cell repertoires in COVID-19. Profiled with immunoSEQ multiplex PCR; TCRdb holds only in-frame clones, not every one. This sample has roughly 230,000 clones, with roughly 90% found just once. The specimen sequenced was peripheral blood. The receptors originated from a woman aged 60-75 years with COVID-19, enrolled during active disease.

The chain employs TRBV6-1 and TRBJ2-2; possibly TRBD1 for D (5 bases). The CDR3 has 15 amino acids. Trimming pared 3 bases from V and 5 bases from J, leaving 13 bases between. The germline CDR1 and CDR2 sequences are MNHNS and SASEGT. Written as DNA, the CDR3 is TGTGCCAGCAGTGAGGGTCCAGGGCAAACCGGGGAGCTGTTTTTT. The encoded protein is CASSEGPGQTGELFF.

The V and J genes are TRBV6-1 and TRBJ1-5; TRBD1 matches 7 bases. The CDR3 loop spans 14 amino acids. V gave up 3 bases and J gave up 7 bases; unmatched junction bases: 6. CDR1 is MNHNS, CDR2 SASEGT, per germline. CDR3 loop: CASSERQGGQPQHF. CDR3 in DNA: TGTGCCAGCAGTGAGAGACAGGGAGGCCAGCCCCAGCATTTT.

This chain uses TRBV19 with TRBJ2-3, with D possibly matching TRBD1 (6 bases). Germline loops: CDR1 LNHDA, CDR2 SQIVND (reference sequence). Trimming removed 3 bases at V and 1 base at J, with 8 bases between. The CDR3 covers 14 residues. CDR3 loop: CASSIHRGTDTQYF. In DNA, the CDR3 is TGTGCCAGTAGTATCCACAGGGGCACAGATACGCAGTATTTT.

This rearrangement joins TRBV7-8 to TRBJ1-2; no clear D gene. The germline V gene encodes CDR1 SGHVS and CDR2 FQNEAQ. V was pared by 1 base and J by 4 bases, with 13 bases between. CDR3 length: 15 amino acids. The CDR3 loop reads CASSLVASYPYGYTF. The DNA of the CDR3 is TGTGCCAGCAGCTTAGTAGCTTCTTACCCCTATGGCTACACCTTC. The variable domain in full, with the rest retrieved from reference TRBV7-8 and TRBJ1-2, is GAGVSQSPRYKVAKRGQDVALRCDPISGHVSLFWYQQALGQGPEFLTYFQNEAQLDKSGLPSDRFFAERPEGSVSTLKIQRTQQEDSAVYLCASSLVASYPYGYTFGSGTRLTVV.

This clone was seen only a few times. Other DNA sequences in the sample encode the same CDR3. The chain joins TRBV7-2 to TRBJ1-2; a weak D match, TRBD1 (5 bases). Trimming pared 5 bases from V and 2 bases from J, leaving 9 bases between. This CDR3 region has 13 residues. Germline values: CDR1 SGHTA, CDR2 FQGNSA. The CDR3 protein is CASSRDRNYGYTF. In nucleotides, the CDR3 is TGTGCCAGCAGCCGTGACAGAAACTATGGCTACACCTTC. The variable domain in full, with the rest retrieved from reference TRBV7-2 and TRBJ1-2, is GAGVSQSPSNKVTEKGKDVELRCDPISGHTALYWYRQSLGQGLEFLIYFQGNSAPDKSGLPSDRFSAERTGGSVSTLTIQRTQQEDSAVYLCASSRDRNYGYTFGSGTRLTVV.

The chain uses TRBV6-2 or TRBV6-3 and TRBJ2-3; 11 bases agree with TRBD2. This CDR3 spans 17 amino acids. Trimming took 2 bases from V and 6 from J; bases not matched to a gene: 10. Germline CDR1 reads MNHEY; CDR2 reads SVGEGT. The CDR3 reads CASSYQELAGGLDTQYF. In DNA, the CDR3 is TGTGCCAGCAGTTACCAGGAGCTAGCGGGGGGCCTCGATACGCAGTATTTT.

The gene calls are TRBV6-5 and TRBJ2-2; D is uncertain. The germline V gene has CDR1 MNHEY and CDR2 SVGAGI. Trimming took off 6 bases at V and 6 bases at J, with 8 bases between the two ends. The CDR3 has 12 residues. The CDR3 sequence: CASRAGPGELFF. The CDR3 DNA is TGTGCCAGCAGGGCTGGGCCCGGGGAGCTGTTTTTT.

The chain employs TRBV3-1 (or the pseudogene TRBV3-2) and TRBJ1-6; possibly TRBD1 for D (5 bases). The V gene's germline CDR1 is LGHDT and CDR2 YNNKEL (reference sequence). Trimming pared 0 bases from V and 11 bases from J, leaving 14 bases between. The CDR3 contains 15 residues. The CDR3 protein is CASSQEWQGRTPLHF. In DNA, the CDR3 is TGTGCCAGCAGCCAAGAGTGGCAGGGTCGGACACCCCTCCACTTT.

V gene TRBV18 combines with J gene TRBJ2-2; D not certain. Trimming removed 2 bases from V and 5 bases from J, with 15 bases in between. CDR1 is KGHSH and CDR2 is LQKENI in the germline V gene. This CDR3 is 16 amino acids long. CDR3 sequence reads: CASSPFTRKLTGELFF. CDR3 bases: TGTGCCAGCTCACCATTTACGCGAAAGTTAACCGGGGAGCTGTTTTTT.

The chain combines TRBV20-1 with TRBJ2-2; TRBD2 is a possible D gene (6 bases). CDR3 length: 13 residues. V was pared by 5 bases and J by 10 bases, with 17 bases between. Germline values: CDR1 DFQATT, CDR2 SNEGSKA (reference sequence). In DNA, the CDR3 is TGCAGTGCTCGTGGGACTGACTCGGCGGAGCTGTTTTTT. It translates to CSARGTDSAELFF.

The chain uses TRBV5-1 and TRBJ1-4; TRBD1 agrees at 8 bases. This CDR3 spans 14 amino acids. The J segment lost 10 bases and the V segment lost 4 bases, leaving 9 bases of the junction unmatched. Germline V lookup: CDR1 SGHRS, CDR2 YFSETQ. In nucleotides, the CDR3 is TGCGCCAGCAGCCCCCAGGGGACAGGCGTAAAACTGTTTTTT. Translation: CASSPQGTGVKLFF.

This clone has just one count. The chain joins TRBV24-1 to TRBJ1-2; 8 positions agree with TRBD1. V lost 3 bases and J lost 4; bases outside the gene matches: 15. The CDR3 runs 18 residues. Germline V gives CDR1 KGHDR, CDR2 SFDVKD. This CDR3 reads CATSDGNYLTGGSYGYTF. The CDR3 DNA is TGTGCCACCAGTGATGGGAATTACTTAACAGGGGGGAGCTATGGCTACACCTTC.

The rearrangement joins TRBV7-8 to TRBJ2-5; TRBD2 matches at 12 bases. Germline CDR1 and CDR2: SGHVS and FQNEAQ. With V trimmed by 4 bases and J by 4 bases, 7 bases remained unmatched. This CDR3 is built from 16 residues. As DNA, the CDR3 is TGTGCCAGCAGCTCTCGGACTAGCGGGGTGGGAGAGACCCAGTACTTC. Protein: CASSSRTSGVGETQYF. Full variable domain (outside the CDR3, taken from reference TRBV7-8 and TRBJ2-5): GAGVSQSPRYKVAKRGQDVALRCDPISGHVSLFWYQQALGQGPEFLTYFQNEAQLDKSGLPSDRFFAERPEGSVSTLKIQRTQQEDSAVYLCASSSRTSGVGETQYFGPGTRLLVL.

The rearrangement links TRBV7-2 to TRBJ2-7, with 12 positions matching TRBD1. With V trimmed by 1 base and J by 7 bases, 14 bases remained unmatched. CDR3 size: 18 residues. Germline V gene sequence: CDR1 SGHTA, CDR2 FQGNSA. CDR3 DNA: TGTGCCAGCAGCTTAGATTGGGACAGGGGGCTTCGTTCGGGAGAGCAGTACTTC. This translates into CASSLDWDRGLRSGEQYF.